The 27 T cell receptor beta chains reported below all come from one sample, sequenced in a study of cytomegalovirus exposure and HLA in healthy donors. A multiplex PCR was run with 60 Vbeta primers and 13 Jbeta primers. The assay was immunoSEQ multiplex PCR, and TCRdb's table has in-frame clones only and misses some. Of some 150,000 clones in the sample, 60% to 80% were seen once. The sequenced material came from PBMCs. The receptors derive from a man aged 35-49 years in good health and CMV-seropositive.

The rearrangement joins TRBV19 to TRBJ1-5; TRBD1 agrees at 9 bases. In germline, CDR1 is LNHDA, CDR2 SQIVND (reference sequence). This CDR3 is 17 amino acids long. V shed 6 bases and J 0 bases; nucleotides not matched to a gene: 9. The CDR3, as DNA: TGTGCCAGTAGCCTCTCGAGGGGACAGGGTAGCAATCAGCCCCAGCATTTT. Translation gives CASSLSRGQGSNQPQHF.

This chain links TRBV6-1 with TRBJ1-1; 10 nucleotides match TRBD1. CDR1 and CDR2 from the germline V gene are MNHNS and SASEGT. The CDR3 extends over 15 amino acids. V gave up 6 bases and J gave up 6 bases; unmatched junction bases: 10. The CDR3 bases are TGTGCCAGCAGATGGGACAGGGGCCAAACTCCTGAAGCTTTCTTT. Translating it yields CASRWDRGQTPEAFF.

The table lists this clone with a few counts. The chain is built from TRBV10-3 and TRBJ2-2; TRBD1 aligns across 9 bases. Germline V gene sequence: CDR1 ENHRY, CDR2 SYGVKD. This CDR3 has 16 amino acids. Unmatched junction bases numbered 6, after V lost 6 bases and J lost 1 base. The CDR3 coding sequence is TGTGCCATCAGACGGGGACAGGGAGTGAACACCGGGGAGCTGTTTTTT. It translates to CAIRRGQGVNTGELFF.

The CDR3 sequence is CASSFGGNTEAFF. For the CDR3, the DNA is TGCGCCAGCAGCTTCGGAGGGAACACTGAAGCTTTCTTT. The rearrangement links TRBV5-1 to TRBJ1-1; D remains ambiguous. The CDR3 totals 13 residues. V was trimmed by 2 bases and J by 1 base, leaving 6 bases between them. The V gene's germline CDR1 is SGHRS and CDR2 YFSETQ.

This clone was counted ten times or more. The rearrangement links TRBV25-1 to TRBJ1-3; D is ambiguous. Germline loops: CDR1 MGHDK, CDR2 SYGVNS. The CDR3 totals 13 residues. Trimming left V 2 bases short and J 4 bases short, with 6 bases between. CDR3 nucleotides: TGTGCCAGCAGTGAAAAGCCCGGAAACACCATATATTTT. This sequence encodes CASSEKPGNTIYF.

The rearrangement links TRBV13 to TRBJ2-7; D possibly corresponds to TRBD1 (6 bases). Trimming cost V 4 bases and J 7 bases, with 17 bases left between them. The CDR3 extends over 14 amino acids. The germline CDR1 and CDR2 sequences are PRHDT and FYEKMQ (reference sequence). Written as DNA, the CDR3 is TGTGCCAGCAGCTACGCAGGGGCCCCACGAGAGCAGTACTTC. Its translation is CASSYAGAPREQYF.

J is TRBJ1-1 and V is TRBV5-5; the D gene is possibly TRBD1 (5 bases). The germline V and J ends were trimmed by 0 bases and 4 bases, with 10 bases remaining between them. This CDR3 contains 14 residues. Germline loops: CDR1 SGHKS, CDR2 YYEKEE (reference sequence). The CDR3 loop is CASSLESRGTEAFF. CDR3 coding DNA: TGTGCCAGCAGCTTGGAGTCTAGGGGCACTGAAGCTTTCTTT.

The J gene is TRBJ2-1, the V gene TRBV11-3; 9 bases agree with TRBD2. Losses at the gene ends were 0 bases for V and 12 bases for J; bases not matched to a gene: 3. CDR3 length equals 13 residues. The germline V gene encodes CDR1 SGHNT and CDR2 YENEEA. The DNA for the CDR3 is TGTGCCAGCAGCTTAGAGGCGGGAGGGGTGCAGTTCTTC. Its translation is CASSLEAGGVQFF.

J is TRBJ1-4 and V is TRBV2; 7 bases agree with TRBD1. In germline, CDR1 is SNHLY, CDR2 FYNNEI. The CDR3 contains 15 residues. The V gene end was trimmed by 5 bases and the J gene end by 5 bases; junction bases not matched to a gene: 8. The CDR3 protein is CASSISGTVNEKLFF. The CDR3 DNA follows: TGTGCCAGCAGTATCTCCGGGACAGTAAATGAAAAACTGTTTTTT.

The rearrangement uses TRBV18 and TRBJ2-7, with 9 bases identical to TRBD2. The V gene end was trimmed by 3 bases and the J gene end by 0 bases; junction bases not matched to a gene: 12. CDR1 is KGHSH, CDR2 LQKENI, per germline. The CDR3 is 18 residues long. The CDR3 nucleotides read TGTGCCAGCTCACCGACCGGGCTAGCGGGGCACCTCTCCTACGAGCAGTACTTC. This sequence encodes CASSPTGLAGHLSYEQYF.

This clone came up a few times. The chain uses TRBV19 and TRBJ2-7; D is perhaps TRBD1 (5 bases). With 3 bases removed from V and 6 bases from J, the gap between germline ends came to 15 bases. CDR1 and CDR2 from the germline V gene are LNHDA and SQIVND (reference sequence). The CDR3 has 14 residues. CDR3 in amino acids: CASSIQSGPGEQYF. CDR3 coding DNA: TGTGCCAGTAGTATTCAGTCAGGGCCGGGCGAGCAGTACTTC.

The J gene is TRBJ2-1, the V gene TRBV29-1, with TRBD2 matching 8 bases. CDR3 size: 15 residues. J gave up 0 bases and V 4 bases, and 5 bases lay outside the gene matches. From germline, CDR1 is SQVTM and CDR2 ANQGSEA. The CDR3 loop is CSVGLAGISYNEQFF. In DNA, the CDR3 is TGCAGCGTTGGATTAGCGGGAATCTCCTACAATGAGCAGTTCTTC.

The rearrangement links TRBV7-8 to TRBJ1-1; no clear D gene. V lost 8 bases and J 5 bases, leaving 18 bases between the germline ends. Looked up from germline, CDR1 is SGHVS and CDR2 is FQNEAQ. This CDR3 is built from 14 residues. The CDR3 DNA is TGTGCCAGCGGCACTCAAGAGGAATGGACTGAAGCTTTCTTT. Translating it yields CASGTQEEWTEAFF.

The J gene is TRBJ2-6, the V gene TRBV19; the D is unclear. CDR1 is LNHDA and CDR2 is SQIVND in the germline V gene (reference sequence). This CDR3 has 16 residues. With 5 bases removed from V and 3 bases from J, the gap between germline ends came to 14 bases. CDR3 residues: CASSPPPGSGANVLTF. The CDR3 nucleotides are TGTGCCAGTAGTCCCCCCCCCGGTAGTGGGGCCAACGTCCTGACTTTC.

Points on this clone: At one end the junction does not follow the germline gene, possibly because of a read error. The chain joins TRBV9 to TRBJ2-6; 12 bases align to TRBD2. The CDR3 extends over 18 amino acids. Germline lookup yields CDR1 SGDLS and CDR2 YYNGEE. The chain's CDR3 is CASSPGLAGYSGANGLTF. CDR3 coding DNA: TGTGCCAGCAGTCCAGGACTAGCGGGGTACTCTGGGGCCAACGGCCTGACTTTC.

The chain has TRBV6-6 and TRBJ1-4, with 7 nucleotides matching TRBD1. CDR3 length: 14 residues. Germline assignment: CDR1 MNHNY and CDR2 SVGAGI (reference sequence). The junction had 6 bases not matched to a gene; V was cut back by 6 bases and J by 5 bases. The CDR3 sequence: CASRLTGVNEKLFF. As DNA, the CDR3 is TGTGCCAGCAGACTCACAGGGGTCAATGAAAAACTGTTTTTT.

The chain couples TRBV9 to TRBJ1-2, with TRBD1 matching over 8 bases. J gave up 8 bases and V 0 bases, and 6 bases lay outside the gene matches. Germline assignment: CDR1 SGDLS and CDR2 YYNGEE. There are 14 residues in the CDR3. CDR3 sequence reads: CASSVVAGGYGYTF. DNA of the CDR3: TGTGCCAGCAGCGTAGTGGCAGGGGGCTACGGCTACACCTTC.

Only a few counts were recorded for this clone. An end of the junction does not agree with germline; a read error may underlie this. J is TRBJ2-6 and V is TRBV28; 8 bases agree with TRBD1. CDR1 MDHEN and CDR2 SYDVKM come from the germline V gene. This CDR3 region has 17 residues. The CDR3 DNA follows: TGTGCCAGCAGTTTTGGCAGGGGGCGCGACGGGGCCAACGGCCTGACTTTC. As protein: CASSFGRGRDGANGLTF.

The chain couples TRBV28 to TRBJ1-4; D possibly corresponds to TRBD1 (5 bases). The CDR3 is made up of 16 amino acids. Germline values: CDR1 MDHEN, CDR2 SYDVKM. Trimming shortened V by 4 bases and J by 5 bases, and 17 bases separated the two germline ends. CDR3 in amino acids: CASSSPLGGENEKLFF. The DNA for the CDR3 is TGTGCCAGCAGTTCACCCCTTGGAGGGGAGAATGAAAAACTGTTTTTT.

The rearrangement uses TRBV7-3 and TRBJ2-5; TRBD2 matches 10 bases. Germline CDR1 SGHTA, CDR2 FQGTGA. The CDR3 runs to 15 residues. J gave up 4 bases and V 3 bases, and 5 bases lay outside the gene matches. CDR3 DNA: TGTGCCAGCAGCTTGGGGCTAGCGGGGGCAGAGACCCAGTACTTC. This encodes CASSLGLAGAETQYF.

The chain employs TRBV6-4 and TRBJ2-1; D may be TRBD2 (6 bases). The CDR3 consists of 15 residues. Germline V lookup: CDR1 MRHNA, CDR2 SNTAGT. V was trimmed by 3 bases and J by 8 bases, leaving 17 bases between them. The CDR3 DNA sequence: TGTGCCAGCAGTGAGGGGCGCGGGAAAGGTTATGAGCAGTTCTTC. This translates into CASSEGRGKGYEQFF.

This sequence joins TRBV27 and TRBJ2-5; 12 bases align to TRBD1. The V and J ends lost 8 bases and 5 bases, in that order; junction bases with no gene match: 6. CDR1 and CDR2 from the germline V gene are MNHEY and SMNVEV (reference sequence). This CDR3 spans 14 amino acids. In DNA, the CDR3 is TGTGCCAGCGCCGGGGACAGGGGGCGGGAGACCCAGTACTTC. Protein sequence: CASAGDRGRETQYF.

V usage is TRBV18 and J usage is TRBJ1-2; TRBD1 aligns across 8 bases. CDR1 is KGHSH, CDR2 LQKENI, per germline. There are 15 residues in the CDR3. With V trimmed by 3 bases and J by 3 bases, 6 bases remained unmatched. The CDR3 loop is CASSPMDRDHYGYTF. DNA for the CDR3: TGTGCCAGCTCACCGATGGACAGGGACCACTATGGCTACACCTTC.

Comments on this clone: At one boundary the junction diverges from the germline segment, which might be a read error. This chain links TRBV5-1 with TRBJ2-1; weak D call: TRBD1 (6 bases). Looked up from germline, CDR1 is SGHRS and CDR2 is YFSETQ. The CDR3 is made up of 12 amino acids. The CDR3 DNA reads as TGCGCCAGCAGCGTAACGACAGGTCTTTTGATCTTC. Protein product: CASSVTTGLLIF.

The V call is TRBV27, the J call TRBJ2-3; 14 bases agree with TRBD2. V was pared by 0 bases and J by 2 bases, with 4 bases of the junction left unmatched. CDR1 and CDR2 (germline): MNHEY, SMNVEV (reference sequence). This CDR3 contains 18 residues. CDR3 in DNA: TGTGCCAGCAGTTTATCGGGACTAGCGGGAGACCCCACAGATACGCAGTATTTT. Translated: CASSLSGLAGDPTDTQYF.

The CDR3: CASSMGDRENQPQHF. The CDR3 bases are TGTGCCAGTAGTATGGGGGACAGGGAGAATCAGCCCCAGCATTTT. The V gene is TRBV19, the J gene TRBJ1-5; TRBD1 agrees at 9 bases. CDR3 size: 15 residues. Germline loops: CDR1 LNHDA, CDR2 SQIVND (reference sequence). V lost 3 bases to trimming and J lost 4 bases; unmatched junction nucleotides: 4.

The chain is built from TRBV10-3 and TRBJ1-1, with TRBD1 matching 7 bases. CDR1 and CDR2 (germline): ENHRY, SYGVKD. V gave up 10 bases and J gave up 1 base; unmatched junction bases: 3. This CDR3 spans 12 amino acids. CDR3 amino acids: CATRTGNTEAFF. The CDR3 DNA is TGTGCCACCCGGACAGGGAACACTGAAGCTTTCTTT.